One sample yielded the 21 T cell receptor beta chains listed below, sequenced in a study of blood T cells in healthy people across ages. For the second PCR, which ran for about 7 to 11 cycles, a sample-barcoded 5' primer and a J-beta primer mix were used. Each CDR3 protein gets one entry after TCRdb re-called the 5' RACE reads with MiXCR. The table records roughly 800,000 distinct CDR3 sequences, nearly 60% of them present only once. Sequencing was done on a sample of blood. The receptors were gathered from a man under 40 in good health.

CDR3 DNA sequence: TGTGCCAGCAGCCGTCCCGGAGATCCCTATGGCTACACCTTC. It translates to CASSRPGDPYGYTF. V is TRBV7-2 and J is TRBJ1-2; D not resolved. This CDR3 is built from 14 residues. V gave up 5 bases and J gave up 4 bases, with 14 bases separating them. The germline gives CDR1 SGHTA, CDR2 FQGNSA. Looking up the rest from reference TRBV7-2 and TRBJ1-2 gives the full variable domain: GAGVSQSPSNKVTEKGKDVELRCDPISGHTALYWYRQSLGQGLEFLIYFQGNSAPDKSGLPSDRFSAERTGGSVSTLTIQRTQQEDSAVYLCASSRPGDPYGYTFGSGTRLTVV.

The CDR3 sequence is CASSPAGRNIQYF. The CDR3 nucleotides read TGCGCCAGCAGTCCAGCGGGGCGGAACATTCAGTACTTC. This chain links TRBV10-2 with TRBJ2-4; 7 positions match TRBD2. The CDR3 is 13 residues long. Germline lookup yields CDR1 WSHSY and CDR2 SAAADI. Losses at the gene ends were 5 bases for V and 7 bases for J; bases not matched to a gene: 5.

CDR3 coding DNA: TGTGCCAGCAGCTTGGTTTTTGGGTCAGAGCAAGAGACCCAGTACTTC. Its protein is CASSLVFGSEQETQYF. The V and J genes are TRBV11-2 and TRBJ2-5; no definite D call. The CDR3 is 16 residues long. The germline V gene has CDR1 SGHAT and CDR2 FQNNGV. V was shortened by 3 bases and J by 2 bases, with 16 bases between the two germline ends.

The gene calls are TRBV10-3 and TRBJ2-5; the match to TRBD1 covers 7 bases. Looked up from germline, CDR1 is ENHRY and CDR2 is SYGVKD. This CDR3 is 16 amino acids long. V lost 3 bases, J lost 1 base, and 8 bases stayed unmatched. In DNA, the CDR3 is TGTGCCATCAGTGAAAGAGACAGGGCCCTCCAAGAGACCCAGTACTTC. Encoded protein: CAISERDRALQETQYF.

This clonotype has just a few counts. A much larger clonotype is one base distant, so this may be a read error. The chain has TRBV20-1 and TRBJ2-7; D possibly corresponds to TRBD2 (6 bases). Germline CDR1 DFQATT, CDR2 SNEGSKA (reference sequence). The length of the CDR3 is 13 residues. V was shortened by 1 base and J by 6 bases, with 13 bases between the two germline ends. CDR3 DNA sequence: TGCAGTGCTAGAGGCACGACTAGAGGCGAGCAGTACTTC. This sequence encodes CSARGTTRGEQYF.

This chain joins TRBV7-2 and TRBJ2-7; 12 nucleotides match TRBD2. Per the germline V gene, CDR1 is SGHTA and CDR2 is FQGNSA. CDR3 length equals 14 residues. The J segment lost 3 bases and the V segment lost 5 bases, leaving 2 bases of the junction unmatched. Here the CDR3 reads CASSETSGSYEQYF. Written as DNA, the CDR3 is TGTGCCAGCAGCGAGACTAGCGGGAGCTACGAGCAGTACTTC.

This clonotype was picked up a small number of times. This chain connects TRBV7-6 to TRBJ2-7; D is ambiguous. Germline V gene lookup returns CDR1 SGHVS and CDR2 FNYEAQ. The CDR3 has 18 residues. V was pared by 2 bases and J by 1 base, with 21 bases between. The CDR3 region is CASSLSSGWASGSYEQYF. DNA of the CDR3: TGTGCCAGCAGCTTAAGTTCAGGCTGGGCTTCTGGGTCCTACGAGCAGTACTTC.

This sequence joins TRBV29-1 and TRBJ1-1; perhaps TRBD1 as D (6 bases). Trimming took 4 bases from V and 8 from J, leaving 17 bases between them. This CDR3 comprises 13 residues. The germline CDR1 and CDR2 sequences are SQVTM and ANQGSEA. The CDR3 region is CSVAAWGQTEAFF. The CDR3 bases are TGCAGCGTTGCGGCCTGGGGGCAGACGGAAGCTTTCTTT.

This clonotype was observed a handful of times. V is TRBV7-2 and J is TRBJ2-6; 7 nucleotides align to TRBD1. V was clipped by 1 base and J by 2 bases; unmatched bases: 2. CDR1 is SGHTA, CDR2 FQGNSA, per germline. The CDR3 is 16 amino acids. The CDR3, as DNA: TGTGCCAGCAGCTTAGTAAGGGGGCCTGGGGCCAACGTCCTGACTTTC. Residues: CASSLVRGPGANVLTF.

This chain connects TRBV12-3 or TRBV12-4 to TRBJ1-6, with 8 bases identical to TRBD1. CDR3 length: 15 amino acids. The V gene end was trimmed by 3 bases and the J gene end by 7 bases; junction bases not matched to a gene: 5. CDR3 loop: CASSFATGENSPLHF. CDR3 nucleotides: TGTGCCAGCAGTTTCGCGACAGGGGAAAATTCACCCCTCCACTTT.

This clonotype was picked up a small number of times. The V gene is TRBV5-1, the J gene TRBJ1-2; D gene uncertain. Germline CDR1 is SGHRS and CDR2 is YFSETQ. This CDR3 spans 12 amino acids. With 4 bases removed from V and 0 bases from J, the gap between germline ends came to 4 bases. The chain's CDR3 is CASSATNYGYTF. The CDR3 nucleotides are TGCGCCAGCAGCGCGACTAACTATGGCTACACCTTC. Drawing the rest from reference TRBV5-1 and TRBJ1-2, the complete variable domain is KAGVTQTPRYLIKTRGQQVTLSCSPISGHRSVSWYQQTPGQGLQFLFEYFSETQRNKGNFPGRFSGRQFSNSRSEMNVSTLELGDSALYLCASSATNYGYTFGSGTRLTVV.

The rearrangement uses TRBV28 and TRBJ1-2; no definite D call. The CDR3 is 11 amino acids. Trimming removed 8 bases at V and 9 bases at J, with 13 bases between. CDR1 and CDR2 from the germline V gene are MDHEN and SYDVKM. The DNA for the CDR3 is TGTGCCAGCGGGGAGGCCCAGAGCTACACCTTC. Translation: CASGEAQSYTF.

The chain recombines TRBV27 with TRBJ2-5; D remains unclear. Germline CDR1 and CDR2: MNHEY and SMNVEV (reference sequence). Between the trimmed V and J ends, which lost 4 bases and 0 bases, there was a span of 6 bases. The CDR3 runs to 13 residues. CDR3 nucleotide sequence: TGTGCCAGCAGTTCCAAGTACCAAGAGACCCAGTACTTC. Residues: CASSSKYQETQYF.

The V and J genes are TRBV5-1 and TRBJ2-5, with a possible D match to TRBD1 (6 bases). Gene TRBJ2-7 matches the end of the DNA better, so the J call may be wrong. Germline CDR1 is SGHRS and CDR2 is YFSETQ. CDR3 length equals 15 residues. The CDR3 bases are TGCGCCAGCAGCTCTTTACAGGGATCCTCCTACGAGCAGTACTTC. Amino acids: CASSSLQGSSYEQYF.

This clonotype has only a few counts. The J gene is TRBJ1-1, the V gene TRBV7-2; D unresolved. V shed 1 base and J shed 1 base, with 13 bases lying between them. Germline CDR1 SGHTA, CDR2 FQGNSA. The CDR3 consists of 16 residues. CDR3 in amino acids: CASSLEVSWGNTEAFF. Here the CDR3 DNA reads TGTGCCAGCAGCTTAGAGGTCTCCTGGGGGAACACTGAAGCTTTCTTT.

The chain is built from TRBV11-2 and TRBJ1-2, with a tentative D call TRBD1 (5 bases). CDR1 is SGHAT, CDR2 FQNNGV, per germline. The CDR3 has 14 amino acids. V lost 5 bases, J lost 7 bases, and 17 bases lay in between. CDR3 sequence: CASSVRQMNTGYTF. The CDR3 nucleotides are TGTGCCAGCAGCGTAAGACAGATGAATACTGGCTACACCTTC.

The V call is TRBV29-1, the J call TRBJ2-5; D is perhaps TRBD2 (5 bases). Trimming removed 3 bases from V and 5 bases from J, with 25 bases in between. Looked up from germline, CDR1 is SQVTM and CDR2 is ANQGSEA. CDR3 length: 17 residues. CDR3 amino acids: CSVEGQRPKLSAETQYF. The CDR3 DNA reads TGCAGCGTTGAGGGCCAGCGGCCCAAATTATCAGCGGAGACCCAGTACTTC.

The chain is built from TRBV4-2 and TRBJ2-1; TRBD2 agrees at 9 bases. This CDR3 region has 15 residues. The V segment lost 3 bases and the J segment 2 bases; nucleotides outside the gene matches: 2. Looked up from germline, CDR1 is LGHNA and CDR2 is YNFKEQ. The CDR3 DNA is TGTGCCAGCAGCCACGGCGGGAGGGCCTACAATGAGCAGTTCTTC. Translated: CASSHGGRAYNEQFF.

The chain recombines TRBV4-2 with TRBJ2-7; 10 bases map to TRBD2. CDR3 size: 17 residues. Germline V lookup: CDR1 LGHNA, CDR2 YNFKEQ. Trimming cost V 0 bases and J 4 bases; bases outside gene matches: 9. CDR3 nucleotide sequence: TGTGCCAGCAGCCAAGAAGAAAGCGGGGGGGCGGATTACGAGCAGTACTTC. Protein sequence: CASSQEESGGADYEQYF.

This clonotype appeared a few times. The rearrangement joins TRBV5-6 to TRBJ2-5; TRBD2 matches 7 bases. Germline lookup yields CDR1 SGHDT and CDR2 YYEEEE. Trimming at V came to 4 bases and at J to 1 base, leaving 7 bases not matched to a gene. CDR3 length: 15 residues. In DNA, the CDR3 is TGTGCCAGCAGCCTATCGGGGGGTAGCCAAGAGACCCAGTACTTC. Translated, it gives CASSLSGGSQETQYF.

V usage is TRBV2 and J usage is TRBJ2-1, with TRBD1 matching over 10 bases. The V and J ends lost 4 bases and 4 bases, in that order; junction bases with no gene match: 1. This CDR3 has 14 residues. Germline assignment: CDR1 SNHLY and CDR2 FYNNEI. The CDR3 spells CASSGQGAYNEQFF. The CDR3 bases are TGTGCCAGCAGTGGACAGGGGGCATACAATGAGCAGTTCTTC.